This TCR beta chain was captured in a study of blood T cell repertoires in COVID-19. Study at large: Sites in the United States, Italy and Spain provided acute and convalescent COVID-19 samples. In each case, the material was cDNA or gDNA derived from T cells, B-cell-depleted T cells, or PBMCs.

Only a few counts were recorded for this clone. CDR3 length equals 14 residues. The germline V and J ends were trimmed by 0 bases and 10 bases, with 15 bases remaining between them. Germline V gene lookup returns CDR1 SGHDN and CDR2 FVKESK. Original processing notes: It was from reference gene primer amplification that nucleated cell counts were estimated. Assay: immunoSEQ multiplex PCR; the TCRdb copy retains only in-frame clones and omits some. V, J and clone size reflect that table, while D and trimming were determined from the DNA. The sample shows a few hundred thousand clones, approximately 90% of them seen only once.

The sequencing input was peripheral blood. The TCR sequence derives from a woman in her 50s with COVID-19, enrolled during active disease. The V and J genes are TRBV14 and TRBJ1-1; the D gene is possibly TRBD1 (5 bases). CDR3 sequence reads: CASSQDPRDFGAFF. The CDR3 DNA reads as TGTGCCAGCAGCCAAGATCCCAGGGATTTCGGAGCTTTCTTT.